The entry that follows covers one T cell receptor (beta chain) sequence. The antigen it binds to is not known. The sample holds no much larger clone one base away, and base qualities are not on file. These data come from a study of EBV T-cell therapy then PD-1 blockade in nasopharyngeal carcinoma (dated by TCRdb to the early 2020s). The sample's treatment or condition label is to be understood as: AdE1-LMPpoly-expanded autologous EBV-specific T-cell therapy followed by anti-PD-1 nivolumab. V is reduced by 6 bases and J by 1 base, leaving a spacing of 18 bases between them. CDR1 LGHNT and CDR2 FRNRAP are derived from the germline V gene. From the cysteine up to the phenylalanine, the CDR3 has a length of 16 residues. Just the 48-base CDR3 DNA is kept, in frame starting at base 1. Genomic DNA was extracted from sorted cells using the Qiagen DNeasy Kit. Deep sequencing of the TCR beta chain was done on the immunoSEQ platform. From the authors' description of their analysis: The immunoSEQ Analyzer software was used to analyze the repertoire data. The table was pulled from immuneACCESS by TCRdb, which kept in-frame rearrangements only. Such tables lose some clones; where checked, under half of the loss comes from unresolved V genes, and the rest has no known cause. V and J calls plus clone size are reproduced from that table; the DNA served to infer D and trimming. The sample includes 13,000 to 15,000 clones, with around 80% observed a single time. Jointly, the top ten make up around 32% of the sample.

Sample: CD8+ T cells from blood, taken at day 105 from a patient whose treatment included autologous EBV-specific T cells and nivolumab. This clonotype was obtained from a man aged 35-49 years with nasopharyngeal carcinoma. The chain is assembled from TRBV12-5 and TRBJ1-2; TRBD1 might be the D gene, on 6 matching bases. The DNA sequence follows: TGTGCTAGTGGCAACTCGGGACAATCCCTTAACTATGGCTACACCTTC. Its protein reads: CASGNSGQSLNYGYTF.